This TCR beta chain derives from a study of T cell responses to AZD1222 COVID-19 vaccine. Study-wide results and caveats: Most donors were white British and more were female, and clonal diversity was possibly underestimated. Scientists sampled the repertoires only once the peak T cell response had passed. Only five to seven AZD1222 recipients tested seropositive at baseline. Researchers report vaccine-associated CD4 TCRs spanning spike, with dominance at 160-218 and 743-854.

The method was immunoSEQ multiplex PCR; TCRdb's version includes in-frame clones alone and lacks a portion of them. The sample includes roughly 160,000 clones, 90% to 95% of them seen just once. V was shortened by 2 bases and J by 4 bases, with 8 bases between the two germline ends. The V gene's germline CDR1 is KGHSH and CDR2 LQKENI. The CDR3 has 13 amino acids. In this sample, this clone turned up once. Its antigen is unidentified. The TCR sequence derives from an adult in good health. This chain links TRBV18 with TRBJ1-1; weak D call: TRBD1 (5 bases). Sequenced here: peripheral blood, sampled on day 0 of AZD1222 vaccination. The CDR3 reads CASSPSGVTEAFF. The CDR3 DNA reads as TGTGCCAGCTCACCATCGGGGGTCACTGAAGCTTTCTTT. Combining the CDR3 with reference TRBV18 and TRBJ1-1 gives the whole variable domain NAGVMQNPRHLVRRRGQEARLRCSPMKGHSHVYWYRQLPEEGLKFMVYLQKENIIDESGMPKERFSAEFPKEGPSILRIQQVVRGDSAAYFCASSPSGVTEAFFGQGTRLTVV.